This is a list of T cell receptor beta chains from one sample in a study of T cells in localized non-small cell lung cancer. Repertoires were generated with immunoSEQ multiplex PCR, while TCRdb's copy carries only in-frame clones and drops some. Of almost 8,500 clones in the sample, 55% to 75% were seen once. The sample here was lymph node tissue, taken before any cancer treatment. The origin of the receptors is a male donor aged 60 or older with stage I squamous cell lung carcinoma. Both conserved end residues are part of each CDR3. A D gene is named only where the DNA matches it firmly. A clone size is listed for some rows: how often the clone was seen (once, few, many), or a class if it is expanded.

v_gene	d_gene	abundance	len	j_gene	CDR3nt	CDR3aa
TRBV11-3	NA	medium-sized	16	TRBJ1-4	TGTGCCAGCAGCTTAGGAATCGGACGGCGGACGGAAAAACTGTTTTTT	CASSLGIGRRTEKLFF
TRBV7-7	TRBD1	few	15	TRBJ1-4	TGTGCCAGCAGGTCAACAGGGGGAGTTCCTGAAAAACTGTTTTTT	CASRSTGGVPEKLFF
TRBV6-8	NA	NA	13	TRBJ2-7	TGTGCCAGCAGTAAAACGGAGCCCTACGAGCAGTACTTC	CASSKTEPYEQYF
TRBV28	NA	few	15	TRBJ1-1	TGTGCCAGCACCCCGACAGACTCGGCGGACACTGAAGCTTTCTTT	CASTPTDSADTEAFF
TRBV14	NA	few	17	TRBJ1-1	TGTGCCAGCAGCTCAAGAAGGTTGGCCAGGGGCGTGGGGGAAGCTTTCTTT	CASSSRRLARGVGEAFF
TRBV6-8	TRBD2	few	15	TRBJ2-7	TGTGCCAGCAGGTTGGGACTAGCGGGAGTCTACGAGCAGTACTTC	CASRLGLAGVYEQYF
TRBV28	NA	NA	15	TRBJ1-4	TGTGCCAGCAGTTTAGCAGGGCAGGGGTTTGAAAAACTGTTTTTT	CASSLAGQGFEKLFF
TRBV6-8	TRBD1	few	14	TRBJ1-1	TGTGCCAGCAGTTACAAGGGACAGGGAGGTGAAGCTTTCTTT	CASSYKGQGGEAFF
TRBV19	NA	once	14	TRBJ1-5	TGTGCCAGTAGTGAAACAGGGACTAATCAGCCCCAGCATTTT	CASSETGTNQPQHF
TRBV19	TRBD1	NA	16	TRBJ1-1	TGTGCCAGTAGTATAGGAGGGGGCAGACCGAGAACTGAAGCTTTCTTT	CASSIGGGRPRTEAFF
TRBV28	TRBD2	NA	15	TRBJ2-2	TGTGCCAGCATTATGACTAGCGGGAGGACCGGGGAGCTGTTTTTT	CASIMTSGRTGELFF
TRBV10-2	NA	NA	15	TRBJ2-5	TGCGCCAGCAGTGAGTTGGGGACCCCCCAAGAGACCCAGTACTTC	CASSELGTPQETQYF
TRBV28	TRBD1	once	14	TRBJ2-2	TGTGCCATCTCCCCCGGACAGGGGTACATGGAGCTGTTTTTT	CAISPGQGYMELFF
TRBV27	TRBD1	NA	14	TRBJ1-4	TGTGCCAGCAGTTTGGGACAGGGGAATGAAAAACTGTTTTTT	CASSLGQGNEKLFF